These 11 T cell receptor beta chains share one sample of origin, sequenced in a study of T-cell reconstitution after alpha-beta-depleted transplantation in children. Researchers prepared the TCRbeta library using unique molecular identifiers, the study reports. TCRdb fed the PCR reads into MiXCR, producing one record per CDR3 protein. This table holds 200,000 or so distinct CDR3 sequences, 7.5% to 9.5% found once. The input for sequencing was PBMCs, mostly from graft donor cells, taken 360 days after TCRalphabeta/CD19-depleted stem cell transplant. All receptors derive from a male patient aged 2 to 10 who had a stem cell transplant for acute myeloid leukemia, so the T cells may come from the graft donor.

This clonotype was picked up many times. The chain couples TRBV10-3 to TRBJ2-5, with 7 nucleotides matching TRBD1. Trimming took 6 bases from V and 5 from J; bases not matched to a gene: 3. This CDR3 region has 12 residues. Germline-derived CDR1 and CDR2 are ENHRY and SYGVKD. The CDR3 spells CAIRDRDETQYF. CDR3 DNA sequence: TGTGCCATCAGAGACAGGGACGAGACCCAGTACTTC.

This rearrangement joins TRBV7-2 to TRBJ2-5; D gene unclear. The CDR3 totals 17 residues. V lost 7 bases, J lost 7 bases, and 28 bases lay in between. Per the germline V gene, CDR1 is SGHTA and CDR2 is FQGNSA. The CDR3 DNA reads as TGTGCCAGCACCCCCCAGCCGTACGGTGGACGACTCGGGACCCAGTACTTC. It specifies CASTPQPYGGRLGTQYF.

This clonotype has only a few counts. The CDR3 DNA reads TGCAGCGTCGCCGGGACTAGCAAGAAAGAGACCCAGTACTTC. This codes for CSVAGTSKKETQYF. The chain carries TRBV29-1 and TRBJ2-5, with 9 nucleotides matching TRBD2. After removal of 6 bases from V and 3 bases from J, the junction contained 8 bases not matched to a gene. The CDR3 has 14 amino acids. Germline CDR1 and CDR2: SQVTM and ANQGSEA.

The chain links TRBV5-1 to TRBJ2-5, with D perhaps matching TRBD1 or TRBD2 (6 bases each). The V gene lost 7 bases and the J gene lost 0 bases, with 16 bases spanning the gap. From germline, CDR1 is SGHRS and CDR2 YFSETQ. The CDR3 is 15 amino acids. Here the CDR3 DNA reads TGCGCCAGCCGTCCAAGGAGGGGGTACCAAGAGACCCAGTACTTC. Protein sequence: CASRPRRGYQETQYF.

V and J are TRBV3-1 and TRBJ1-1; D perhaps matches TRBD1 (6 bases). With 1 base removed from V and 1 base from J, the gap between germline ends came to 10 bases. The CDR3 consists of 15 residues. Germline assignment: CDR1 LGHDT and CDR2 YNNKEL (reference sequence). This CDR3 reads CASSQGPTGNTEAFF. CDR3 bases: TGTGCCAGCAGCCAAGGGCCGACAGGGAACACTGAAGCTTTCTTT.

The chain links TRBV20-1 to TRBJ2-3; 7 bases line up with TRBD1. The germline V gene has CDR1 DFQATT and CDR2 SNEGSKA (reference sequence). The junction had 11 bases not matched to a gene; V was cut back by 4 bases and J by 1 base. The CDR3 is made up of 16 amino acids. CDR3 sequence: CSATRQGWVGTDTQYF. The CDR3 nucleotides are TGCAGTGCTACCCGACAGGGCTGGGTTGGCACAGATACGCAGTATTTT.

This clonotype was recorded a few times. The chain recombines TRBV4-2 with TRBJ1-2; the D gene is possibly TRBD1 (6 bases). Germline values: CDR1 LGHNA, CDR2 YNFKEQ. CDR3 length equals 15 residues. V was trimmed by 2 bases and J by 4 bases, leaving 14 bases between them. In nucleotides, the CDR3 is TGTGCCAGCAGCCAACCGTCAGGGGATGGCTATGGCTACACCTTC. This sequence encodes CASSQPSGDGYGYTF.

This rearrangement joins TRBV7-3 to TRBJ2-1; tentative D call: TRBD2 (5 bases). Germline V gene sequence: CDR1 SGHTA, CDR2 FQGTGA. Trimming cost V 2 bases and J 7 bases, with 24 bases left between them. The CDR3 contains 18 residues. The CDR3 loop is CASSLYMWSGSPGNEQFF. The CDR3 nucleotides read TGTGCCAGCAGCTTATACATGTGGAGCGGTTCCCCCGGAAATGAGCAGTTCTTC.

This chain connects TRBV9 to TRBJ2-3; D possibly corresponds to TRBD1 (6 bases). V lost 3 bases to trimming and J lost 2 bases, with 13 bases between them. There are 15 residues in the CDR3. Germline assignment: CDR1 SGDLS and CDR2 YYNGEE. The CDR3 bases are TGTGCCAGCAGCGGCCCCTGGGACAACACAGATACGCAGTATTTT. Translated: CASSGPWDNTDTQYF.

The chain carries TRBV20-1 and TRBJ2-7; 11 positions agree with TRBD2. CDR3 length: 14 residues. V gave up 6 bases and J gave up 2 bases; unmatched junction bases: 6. Germline V lookup: CDR1 DFQATT, CDR2 SNEGSKA (reference sequence). This chain's CDR3 is CSARRTSGPYEQYF. The DNA for the CDR3 is TGCAGTGCCCGCCGGACTAGCGGGCCCTACGAGCAGTACTTC.

The V gene is TRBV20-1, the J gene TRBJ1-1; possible D gene TRBD1, 6 bases. The germline gives CDR1 DFQATT, CDR2 SNEGSKA (reference sequence). CDR3 length equals 16 residues. V was clipped by 3 bases and J by 3 bases, with 20 bases between them. The CDR3 reads CSASDYLQGLDTEAFF. The CDR3 nucleotides are TGCAGTGCTAGCGACTATTTACAGGGTTTGGACACTGAAGCTTTCTTT.